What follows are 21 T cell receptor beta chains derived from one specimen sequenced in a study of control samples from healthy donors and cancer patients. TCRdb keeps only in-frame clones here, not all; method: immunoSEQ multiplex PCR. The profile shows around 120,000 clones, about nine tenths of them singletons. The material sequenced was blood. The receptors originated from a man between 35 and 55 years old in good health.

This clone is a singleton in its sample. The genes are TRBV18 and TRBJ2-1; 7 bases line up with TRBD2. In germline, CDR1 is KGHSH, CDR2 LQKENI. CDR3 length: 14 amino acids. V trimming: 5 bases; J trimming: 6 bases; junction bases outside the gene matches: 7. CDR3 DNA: TGTGCCAGCTCAGCCGGGACTAAGGGCAATGAGCAGTTCTTC. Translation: CASSAGTKGNEQFF.

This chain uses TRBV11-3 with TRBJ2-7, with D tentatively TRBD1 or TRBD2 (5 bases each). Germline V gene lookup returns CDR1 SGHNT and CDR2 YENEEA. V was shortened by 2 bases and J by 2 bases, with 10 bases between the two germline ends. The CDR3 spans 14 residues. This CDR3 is CASSLQGRAYEQYF. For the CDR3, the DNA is TGTGCCAGCAGCTTACAGGGACGGGCCTACGAGCAGTACTTC.

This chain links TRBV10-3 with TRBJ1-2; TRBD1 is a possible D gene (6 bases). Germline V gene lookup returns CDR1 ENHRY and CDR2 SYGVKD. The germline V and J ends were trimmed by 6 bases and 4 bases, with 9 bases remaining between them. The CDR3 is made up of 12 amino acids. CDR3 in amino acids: CAISGQRYGYTF. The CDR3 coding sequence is TGTGCCATCAGCGGACAGCGCTATGGCTACACCTTC.

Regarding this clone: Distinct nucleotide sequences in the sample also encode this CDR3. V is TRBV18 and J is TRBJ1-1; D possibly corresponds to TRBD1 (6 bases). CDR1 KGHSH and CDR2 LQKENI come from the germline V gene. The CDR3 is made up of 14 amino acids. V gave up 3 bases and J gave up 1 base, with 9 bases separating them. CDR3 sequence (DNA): TGTGCCAGCTCACCCCGGACAGAGAACACTGAAGCTTTCTTT. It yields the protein CASSPRTENTEAFF.

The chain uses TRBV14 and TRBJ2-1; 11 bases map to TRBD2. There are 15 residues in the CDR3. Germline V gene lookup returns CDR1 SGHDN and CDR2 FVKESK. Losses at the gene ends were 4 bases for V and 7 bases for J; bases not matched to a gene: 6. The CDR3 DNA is TGTGCCAGCAGCCTAGCGGGGGGGCCTGGGAATGAGCAGTTCTTC. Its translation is CASSLAGGPGNEQFF.

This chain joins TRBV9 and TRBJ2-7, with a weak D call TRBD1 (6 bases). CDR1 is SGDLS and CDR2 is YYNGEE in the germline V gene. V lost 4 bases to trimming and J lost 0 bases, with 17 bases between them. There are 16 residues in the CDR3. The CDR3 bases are TGTGCCAGCAGCCTAAACAGGGCCTCTTCCTCCTACGAGCAGTACTTC. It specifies CASSLNRASSSYEQYF.

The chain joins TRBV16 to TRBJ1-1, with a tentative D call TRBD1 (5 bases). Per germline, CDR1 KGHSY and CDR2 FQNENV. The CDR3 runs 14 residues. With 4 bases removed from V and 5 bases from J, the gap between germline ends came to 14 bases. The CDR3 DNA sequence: TGTGCCAGCAGCCGCGGGACGGTGAGAACTGAAGCTTTCTTT. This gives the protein CASSRGTVRTEAFF.

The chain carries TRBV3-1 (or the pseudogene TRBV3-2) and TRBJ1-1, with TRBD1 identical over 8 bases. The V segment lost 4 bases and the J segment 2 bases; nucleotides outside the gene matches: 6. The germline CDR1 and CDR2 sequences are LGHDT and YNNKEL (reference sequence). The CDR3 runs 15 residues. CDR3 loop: CASSPSDRGNTEAFF. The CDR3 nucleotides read TGTGCCAGCAGCCCGTCCGACAGGGGCAACACTGAAGCTTTCTTT.

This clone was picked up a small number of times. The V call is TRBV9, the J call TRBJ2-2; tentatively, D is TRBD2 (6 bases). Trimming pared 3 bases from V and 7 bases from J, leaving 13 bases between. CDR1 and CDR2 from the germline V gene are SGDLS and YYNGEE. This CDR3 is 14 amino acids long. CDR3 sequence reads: CASSAVGGGGELFF. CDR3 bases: TGTGCCAGCAGCGCCGTGGGGGGAGGCGGGGAGCTGTTTTTT.

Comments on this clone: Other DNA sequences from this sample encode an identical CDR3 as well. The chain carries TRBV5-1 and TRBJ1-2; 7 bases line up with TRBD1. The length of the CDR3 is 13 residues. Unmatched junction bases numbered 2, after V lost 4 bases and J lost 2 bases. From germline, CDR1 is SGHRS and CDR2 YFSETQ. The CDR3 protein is CASSPGQNYGYTF. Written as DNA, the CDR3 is TGCGCCAGCAGCCCGGGACAGAACTATGGCTACACCTTC.

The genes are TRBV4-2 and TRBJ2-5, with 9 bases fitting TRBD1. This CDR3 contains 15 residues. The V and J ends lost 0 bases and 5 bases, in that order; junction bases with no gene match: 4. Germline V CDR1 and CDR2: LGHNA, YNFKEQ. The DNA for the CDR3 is TGTGCCAGCAGCCAAGATGGGACAGGGATGGAGACCCAGTACTTC. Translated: CASSQDGTGMETQYF.

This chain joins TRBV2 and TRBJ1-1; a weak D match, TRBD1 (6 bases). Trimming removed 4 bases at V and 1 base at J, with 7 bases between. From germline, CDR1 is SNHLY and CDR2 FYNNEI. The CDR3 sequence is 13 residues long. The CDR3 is CASSARGNTEAFF. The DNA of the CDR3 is TGTGCCAGCAGTGCCAGGGGGAACACTGAAGCTTTCTTT.

The DNA of the CDR3 is TGTGCCAGCAGCTTAGAGGGGGCCAGGGGACTAGCCAAAAACATTCAGTACTTC. As protein: CASSLEGARGLAKNIQYF. This chain links TRBV7-6 with TRBJ2-4, with a possible D match to TRBD1 (7 bases). The CDR3 covers 18 residues. The V end lost 1 base, the J end lost 0 bases, and 16 bases lay between the germline ends. Germline loops: CDR1 SGHVS, CDR2 FNYEAQ.

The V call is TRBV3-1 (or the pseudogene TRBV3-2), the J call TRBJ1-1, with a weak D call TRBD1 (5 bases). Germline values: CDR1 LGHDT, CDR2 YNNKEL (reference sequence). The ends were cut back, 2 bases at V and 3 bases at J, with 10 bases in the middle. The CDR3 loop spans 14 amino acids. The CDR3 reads CASSQQGADTEAFF. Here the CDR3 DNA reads TGTGCCAGCAGCCAACAGGGCGCGGACACTGAAGCTTTCTTT.

The CDR3 is CASSDNRVTEAFF. In DNA, the CDR3 is TGCGCCAGCAGTGATAATCGGGTCACTGAAGCTTTCTTT. The V and J genes are TRBV10-1 and TRBJ1-1; D is unresolved. Germline assignment: CDR1 WNHNN and CDR2 SYGVQD (reference sequence). This CDR3 has 13 residues. V gave up 3 bases and J gave up 4 bases, with 9 bases separating them.

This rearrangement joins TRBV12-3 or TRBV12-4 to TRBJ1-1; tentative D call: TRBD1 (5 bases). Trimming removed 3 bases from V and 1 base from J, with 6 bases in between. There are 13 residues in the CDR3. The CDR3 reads CASSFGGNTEAFF. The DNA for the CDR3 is TGTGCCAGCAGTTTTGGGGGGAACACTGAAGCTTTCTTT.

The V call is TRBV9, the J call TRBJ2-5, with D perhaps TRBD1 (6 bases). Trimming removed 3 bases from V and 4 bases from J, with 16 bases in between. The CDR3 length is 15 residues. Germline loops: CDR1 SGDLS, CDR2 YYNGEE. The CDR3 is CASSATDSRRETQYF. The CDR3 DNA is TGTGCCAGCAGCGCGACGGACAGCAGGAGAGAGACCCAGTACTTC.

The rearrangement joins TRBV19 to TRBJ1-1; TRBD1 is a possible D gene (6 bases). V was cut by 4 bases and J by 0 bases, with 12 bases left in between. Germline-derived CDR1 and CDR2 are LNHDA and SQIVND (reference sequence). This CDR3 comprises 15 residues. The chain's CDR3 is CASSTRTAMNTEAFF. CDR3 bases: TGTGCCAGTAGTACGCGGACAGCAATGAACACTGAAGCTTTCTTT.

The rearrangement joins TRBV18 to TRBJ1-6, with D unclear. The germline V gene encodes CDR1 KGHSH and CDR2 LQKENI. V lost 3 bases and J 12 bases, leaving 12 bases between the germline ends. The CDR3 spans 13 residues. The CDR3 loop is CASSPGQVEPLHF. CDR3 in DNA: TGTGCCAGCTCACCCGGGCAGGTCGAACCCCTCCACTTT.

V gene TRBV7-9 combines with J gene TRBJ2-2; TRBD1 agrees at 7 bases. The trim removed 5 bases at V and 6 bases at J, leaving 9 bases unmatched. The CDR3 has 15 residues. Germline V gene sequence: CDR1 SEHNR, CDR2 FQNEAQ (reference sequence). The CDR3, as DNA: TGTGCCAGCAGCCCTCCACGACAGGGTTCCGGGGAGCTGTTTTTT. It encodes CASSPPRQGSGELFF.

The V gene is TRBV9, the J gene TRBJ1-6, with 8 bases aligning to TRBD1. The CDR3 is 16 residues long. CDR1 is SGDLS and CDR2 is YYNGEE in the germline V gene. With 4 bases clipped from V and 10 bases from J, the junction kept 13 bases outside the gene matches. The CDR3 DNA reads TGTGCCAGCAGCATTGGACGGACAGGGAAGGAATCACCCCTCCACTTT. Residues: CASSIGRTGKESPLHF.